The source of this T cell receptor beta chain is a study of T cell repertoires in cytomegalovirus infection (dated by TCRdb to the late 2010s). In the study overall: Because public TCR beta signatures pointed to carriage of CMV infection together with the matching HLA type, the HLA type of each donor mattered for the analysis.

This clonotype was counted at least ten times. This receptor's antigen is unknown. No much larger clone exists at a distance of one base, and base qualities are not known. Results and caveats for the whole study, not just this receptor: In both this cohort and an independent roughly 350-donor cohort, the cumulative frequency of public TCR beta family members distinguished carriers of CMV infection plus the relevant HLA type. The ex vivo response was dominated by HLA-C-restricted CMV-specific TCR beta clonotypes, which also provided the single most frequent clonotype in two of eight donors.

The sample was run on an Illumina HiSeq 1500. Through fastp at Q25 and MiXCR, TCRdb rebuilt clones from the public reads, retaining in-frame beta chains. Rows are combined by CDR3 protein, so each entry shows the most common genes and DNA. The sample data list approximately 500,000 distinct CDR3 sequences, and around 11% of these were observed just once. The ten largest clones represent roughly a tenth of the sample. From the cysteine through the phenylalanine, the CDR3 covers 15 amino acids. Solely the CDR3 DNA is kept, with 45 bases framed from the first base. Sequences MNHNS (CDR1) and SASEGT (CDR2) are obtained from the germline V gene. V and J are truncated by 2 bases and 0 bases respectively, leaving an intervening sequence of 5 bases.

This receptor chain uses TRBV6-1 and TRBJ2-6, with the D gene call left open. The source material was PBMCs. The clonotype was recovered from a human donor in good health (CMV status not recorded). Some clones in this sample may be carry-over from other donors' samples. The CDR3 region reads CASSETRSGANVLTF. The DNA reads as follows: TGTGCCAGCAGTGAAACGCGCTCTGGGGCCAACGTCCTGACTTTC.